This T cell receptor (beta chain) was observed in a study of blood T cell repertoires in COVID-19. About the research overall: Collection of acute and convalescent COVID-19 samples took place in the United States, Italy and Spain.

Generated by immunoSEQ multiplex PCR, the TCRdb table keeps only in-frame clones and is missing some. The table includes roughly 230,000 clones, approximately 86% detected once. The germline CDR1 and CDR2 sequences are LGHDT and YNNKEL (reference sequence). Trimming stripped 4 bases from V and 7 bases from J, with 13 bases between. The CDR3 extends over 14 amino acids. The chain links TRBV3-1 (or the pseudogene TRBV3-2) to TRBJ1-4; D is unresolved. This receptor was obtained from a woman older than 75 with acute or convalescent COVID-19. Sequencing was carried out using peripheral blood. DNA for the CDR3: TGTGCCAGCAGCCCTGCCGGGAGGGTTGAAAAACTGTTTTTT. Protein product: CASSPAGRVEKLFF.